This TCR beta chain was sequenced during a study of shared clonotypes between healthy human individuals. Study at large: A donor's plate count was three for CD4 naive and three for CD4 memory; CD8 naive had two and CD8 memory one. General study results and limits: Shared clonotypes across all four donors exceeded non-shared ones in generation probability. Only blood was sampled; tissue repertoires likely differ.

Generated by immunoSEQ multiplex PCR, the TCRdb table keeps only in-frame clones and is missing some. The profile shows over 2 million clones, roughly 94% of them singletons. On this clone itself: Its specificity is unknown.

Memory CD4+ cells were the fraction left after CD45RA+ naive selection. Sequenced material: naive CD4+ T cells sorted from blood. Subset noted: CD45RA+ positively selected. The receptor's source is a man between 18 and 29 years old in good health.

The CDR3 spells CASISGTPGTPAFF. The CDR3 region has the DNA TGCGCCAGCATCTCCGGGACCCCCGGCACGCCAGCTTTCTTT. The chain recombines TRBV5-1 with TRBJ1-1, with D possibly being TRBD1 (5 bases). The CDR3 has 14 amino acids. Per the germline V gene, CDR1 is SGHRS and CDR2 is YFSETQ. With 6 bases removed from V and 10 bases from J, the gap between germline ends came to 22 bases.